The present T cell receptor (beta chain) was sequenced within a study of control samples from healthy donors and cancer patients (dated by TCRdb to 2018 to 2021). Notes on this clone: The target of this receptor is not known. Base qualities are not recorded, but no much larger clone differs from it by a single base.

Libraries came from the immunoSEQ multiplex PCR assay. TCRdb re-hosts the immuneACCESS table, in-frame sequences only. Its copies lack some clones; in the studies checked, an unresolved V gene accounts for under half of them, and the cause for the rest is not known. A total of more than 25,000 clones appear in this sample, 91% of them only once. Clones ranked in the top ten supply over 9.5% of the sample. CDR1 and CDR2 are read off the germline V gene (reference sequence) as GTSNPN and SVGIG. V is cut back by 0 bases and J by 4 bases, with 5 bases in the junction unmatched. Counted from cysteine to phenylalanine, this CDR3 has 15 amino acids. Only the CDR3 DNA is retained, 45 bases long and in frame from the first base.

The chain is assembled from TRBV30 and TRBJ2-1, and TRBD2 matches 8 of the central bases. The receptor's source is a man between 45 and 60 years old with lung cancer. Sequencing was carried out using PBMCs. The nucleotide sequence reads as follows: TGTGCCTGGAGTGTCCCGGGGGGGCCGTACAATGAGCAGTTCTTC. This sequence encodes CAWSVPGGPYNEQFF.